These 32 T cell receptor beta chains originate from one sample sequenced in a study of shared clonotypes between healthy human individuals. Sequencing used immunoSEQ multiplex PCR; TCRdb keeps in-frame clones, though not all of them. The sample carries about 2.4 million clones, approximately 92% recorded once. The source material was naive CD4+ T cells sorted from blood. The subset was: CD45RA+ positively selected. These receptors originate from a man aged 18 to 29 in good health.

This CDR3 is CASSLAARGDYGYTF. The DNA for the CDR3 is TGTGCCAGCAGCTTAGCGGCCAGGGGTGACTATGGCTACACCTTC. The chain links TRBV7-8 to TRBJ1-2, with TRBD1 as a possible D gene (6 bases). CDR3 length: 15 amino acids. Per germline, CDR1 SGHVS and CDR2 FQNEAQ. V was trimmed by 0 bases and J by 3 bases, leaving 11 bases between them.

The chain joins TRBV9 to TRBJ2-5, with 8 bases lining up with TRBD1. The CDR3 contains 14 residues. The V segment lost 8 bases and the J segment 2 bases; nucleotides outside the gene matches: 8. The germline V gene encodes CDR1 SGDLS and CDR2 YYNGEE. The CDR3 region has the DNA TGTGCCAGTTGCAGGGGGCTTCTTCAAGAGACCCAGTACTTC. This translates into CASCRGLLQETQYF.

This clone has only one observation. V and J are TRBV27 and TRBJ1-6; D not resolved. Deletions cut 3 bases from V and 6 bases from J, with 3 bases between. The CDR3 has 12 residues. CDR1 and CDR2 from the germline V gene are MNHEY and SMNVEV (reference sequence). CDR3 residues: CASSFSNSPLHF. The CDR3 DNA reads TGTGCCAGCAGTTTTAGTAATTCACCCCTCCACTTT.

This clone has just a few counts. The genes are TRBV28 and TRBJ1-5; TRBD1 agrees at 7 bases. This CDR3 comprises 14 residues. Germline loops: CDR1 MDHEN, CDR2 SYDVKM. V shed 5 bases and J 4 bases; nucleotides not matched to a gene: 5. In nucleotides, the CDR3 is TGTGCCAGCAGTACACAGGGGATTAATCAGCCCCAGCATTTT. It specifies CASSTQGINQPQHF.

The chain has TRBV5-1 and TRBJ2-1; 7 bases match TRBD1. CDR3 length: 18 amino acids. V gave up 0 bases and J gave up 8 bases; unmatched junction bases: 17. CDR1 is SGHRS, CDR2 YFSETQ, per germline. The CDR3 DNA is TGCGCCAGCAGCTTGGATAGACAGGGATTACTAAGGTACGATGAGCAGTTCTTC. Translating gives CASSLDRQGLLRYDEQFF.

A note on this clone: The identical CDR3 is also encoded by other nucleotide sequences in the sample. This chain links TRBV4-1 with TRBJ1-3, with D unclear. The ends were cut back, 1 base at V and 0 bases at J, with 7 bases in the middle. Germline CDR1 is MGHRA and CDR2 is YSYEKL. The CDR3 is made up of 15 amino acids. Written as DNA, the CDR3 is TGCGCCAGCAGCCAAGTCGGCCTCTCTGGAAACACCATATATTTT. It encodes CASSQVGLSGNTIYF.

The CDR3 here is CASSLVWTAYEQYF. Here the CDR3 DNA reads TGTGCCAGCAGCTTAGTATGGACAGCCTACGAGCAGTACTTC. V gene TRBV7-2 combines with J gene TRBJ2-7, with TRBD1 as a possible D gene (6 bases). The germline V gene encodes CDR1 SGHTA and CDR2 FQGNSA. The germline V and J ends were trimmed by 1 base and 2 bases, with 9 bases remaining between them. This CDR3 spans 14 amino acids.

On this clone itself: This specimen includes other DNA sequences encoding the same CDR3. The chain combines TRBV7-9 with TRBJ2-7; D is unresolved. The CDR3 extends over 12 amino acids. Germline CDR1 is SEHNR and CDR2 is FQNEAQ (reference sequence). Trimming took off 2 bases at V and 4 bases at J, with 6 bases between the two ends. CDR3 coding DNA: TGTGCCAGCAGCTTACAGGTATACGAGCAGTACTTC. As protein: CASSLQVYEQYF. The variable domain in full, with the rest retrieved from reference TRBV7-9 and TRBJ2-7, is DTGVSQNPRHKITKRGQNVTFRCDPISEHNRLYWYRQTLGQGPEFLTYFQNEAQLEKSRLLSDRFSAERPKGSFSTLEIQRTEQGDSAMYLCASSLQVYEQYFGPGTRLTVT.

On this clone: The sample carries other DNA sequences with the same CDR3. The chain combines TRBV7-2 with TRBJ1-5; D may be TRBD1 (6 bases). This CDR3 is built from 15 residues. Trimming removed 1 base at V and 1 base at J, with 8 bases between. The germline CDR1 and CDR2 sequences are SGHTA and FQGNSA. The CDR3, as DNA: TGTGCCAGCAGCTTAGGGGGGGCAAGCAATCAGCCCCAGCATTTT. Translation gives CASSLGGASNQPQHF.

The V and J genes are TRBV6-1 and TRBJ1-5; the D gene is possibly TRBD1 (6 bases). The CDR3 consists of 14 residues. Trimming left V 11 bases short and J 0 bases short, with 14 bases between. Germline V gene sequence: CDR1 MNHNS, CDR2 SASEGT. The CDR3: CAERRTDSNQPQHF. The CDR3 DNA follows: TGTGCCGAACGTCGGACAGATAGCAATCAGCCCCAGCATTTT.

In DNA form, the CDR3 reads TGTGCCAGCAGACCGACAGACAATTGGGGCTACACCTTC. Amino acid sequence: CASRPTDNWGYTF. The chain couples TRBV28 to TRBJ1-2; a possible D gene is TRBD1 (5 bases). V was pared by 6 bases and J by 8 bases, with 16 bases between. This CDR3 comprises 13 residues. Germline V CDR1 and CDR2: MDHEN, SYDVKM.

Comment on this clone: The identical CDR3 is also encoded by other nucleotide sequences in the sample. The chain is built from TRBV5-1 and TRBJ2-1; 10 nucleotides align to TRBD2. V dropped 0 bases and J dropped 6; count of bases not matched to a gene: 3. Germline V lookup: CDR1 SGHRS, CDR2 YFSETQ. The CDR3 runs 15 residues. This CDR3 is CASSLGVAGGNEQFF. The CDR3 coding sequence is TGCGCCAGCAGCTTGGGAGTAGCGGGAGGCAATGAGCAGTTCTTC.

The CDR3 is CATQSEGGPYEQYF. The DNA for the CDR3 is TGTGCCACCCAAAGCGAGGGAGGGCCCTACGAGCAGTACTTC. The rearrangement uses TRBV6-4 and TRBJ2-7, with 7 bases aligning to TRBD2. Losses at the gene ends were 10 bases for V and 2 bases for J; bases not matched to a gene: 11. This CDR3 region has 14 residues. Germline V CDR1 and CDR2: MRHNA, SNTAGT.

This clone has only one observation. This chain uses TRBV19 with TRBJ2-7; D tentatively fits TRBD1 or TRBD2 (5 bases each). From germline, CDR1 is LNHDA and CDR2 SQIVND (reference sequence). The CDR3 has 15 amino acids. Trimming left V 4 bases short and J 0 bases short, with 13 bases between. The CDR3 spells CASSTEAGSSYEQYF. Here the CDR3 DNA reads TGTGCCAGTAGTACAGAGGCAGGGAGCTCCTACGAGCAGTACTTC.

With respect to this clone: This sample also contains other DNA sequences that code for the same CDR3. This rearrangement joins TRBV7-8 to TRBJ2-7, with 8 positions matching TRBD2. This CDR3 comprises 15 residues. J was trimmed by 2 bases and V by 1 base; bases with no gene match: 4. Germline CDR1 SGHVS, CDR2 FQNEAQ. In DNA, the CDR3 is TGTGCCAGCAGCTTAGTTGCGGGGGGCGCCTACGAGCAGTACTTC. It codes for CASSLVAGGAYEQYF.

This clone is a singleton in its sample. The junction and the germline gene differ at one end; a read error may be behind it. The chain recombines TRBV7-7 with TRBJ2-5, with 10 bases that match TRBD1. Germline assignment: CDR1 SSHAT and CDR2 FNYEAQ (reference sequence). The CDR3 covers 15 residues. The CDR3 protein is CASSPTGGLGETQYF. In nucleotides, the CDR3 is TGTGCTAGCAGCCCGACAGGGGGCCTCGGGGAGACCCAGTACTTC.

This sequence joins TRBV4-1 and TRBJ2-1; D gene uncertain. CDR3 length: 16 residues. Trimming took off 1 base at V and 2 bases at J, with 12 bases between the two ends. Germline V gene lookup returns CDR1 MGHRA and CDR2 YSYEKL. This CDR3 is CASSQAPSTTYNEQFF. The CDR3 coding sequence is TGCGCCAGCAGCCAAGCACCCTCTACCACCTACAATGAGCAGTTCTTC.

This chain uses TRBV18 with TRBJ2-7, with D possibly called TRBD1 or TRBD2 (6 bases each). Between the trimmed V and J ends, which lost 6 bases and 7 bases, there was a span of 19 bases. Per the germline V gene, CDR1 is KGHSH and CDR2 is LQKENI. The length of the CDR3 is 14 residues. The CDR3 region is CASSLQGGAGEQYF. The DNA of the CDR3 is TGTGCCAGCTCGCTACAGGGAGGAGCCGGGGAGCAGTACTTC.

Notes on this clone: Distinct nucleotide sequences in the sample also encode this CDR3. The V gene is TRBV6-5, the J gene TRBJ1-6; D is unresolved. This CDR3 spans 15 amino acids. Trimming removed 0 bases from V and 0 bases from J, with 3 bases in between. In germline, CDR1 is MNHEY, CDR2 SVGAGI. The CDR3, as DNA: TGTGCCAGCAGTTACTCGAGCTCCTATAATTCACCCCTCCACTTT. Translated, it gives CASSYSSSYNSPLHF.

CDR3 loop: CASSFAGVGTNSNQPQHF. CDR3 DNA: TGTGCCAGCAGTTTCGCCGGGGTTGGTACCAATAGCAATCAGCCCCAGCATTTT. The chain recombines TRBV28 with TRBJ1-5; the D is unclear. Trimming took off 3 bases at V and 0 bases at J, with 18 bases between the two ends. The CDR3 runs to 18 residues. Germline-derived CDR1 and CDR2 are MDHEN and SYDVKM.

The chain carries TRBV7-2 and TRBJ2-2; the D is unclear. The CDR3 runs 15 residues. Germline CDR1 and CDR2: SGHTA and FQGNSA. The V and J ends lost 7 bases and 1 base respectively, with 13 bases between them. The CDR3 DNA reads TGTGCCAGCAACTCTAAGGTCCGGAACACCGGGGAGCTGTTTTTT. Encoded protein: CASNSKVRNTGELFF.

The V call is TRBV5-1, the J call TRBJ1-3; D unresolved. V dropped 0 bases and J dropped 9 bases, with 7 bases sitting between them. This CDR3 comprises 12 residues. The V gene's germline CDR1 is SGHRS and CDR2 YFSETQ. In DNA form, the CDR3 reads TGCGCCAGCAGCTTGGATCCCACCACCATATATTTT. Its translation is CASSLDPTTIYF.

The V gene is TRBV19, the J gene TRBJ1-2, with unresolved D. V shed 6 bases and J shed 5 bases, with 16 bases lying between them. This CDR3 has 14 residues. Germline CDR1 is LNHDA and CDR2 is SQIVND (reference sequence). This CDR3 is CASRDGGRNYGYTF. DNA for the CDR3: TGTGCCAGTAGAGATGGTGGCAGGAATTATGGCTACACCTTC.

The CDR3 DNA reads TGCGCCAGCAGCCAAGCGCGGGTTTCACCCCTCCACTTT. Protein: CASSQARVSPLHF. The chain is built from TRBV4-1 and TRBJ1-6; no clear D gene. Trimming removed 1 base from V and 9 bases from J, with 7 bases in between. CDR1 is MGHRA, CDR2 YSYEKL, per germline. CDR3 length: 13 amino acids.

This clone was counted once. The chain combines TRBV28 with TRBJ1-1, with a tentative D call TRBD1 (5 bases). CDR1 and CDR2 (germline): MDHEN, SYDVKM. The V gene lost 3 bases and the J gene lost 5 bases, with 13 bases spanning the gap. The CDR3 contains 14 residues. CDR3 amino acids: CASSFWGEGTEAFF. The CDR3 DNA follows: TGTGCCAGCAGTTTCTGGGGGGAGGGGACTGAAGCTTTCTTT.

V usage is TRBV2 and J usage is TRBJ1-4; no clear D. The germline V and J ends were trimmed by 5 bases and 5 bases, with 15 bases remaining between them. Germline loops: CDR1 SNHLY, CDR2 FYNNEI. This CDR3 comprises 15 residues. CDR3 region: CASSRGAGSNEKLFF. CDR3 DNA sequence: TGTGCCAGCAGTCGCGGAGCCGGGTCAAATGAAAAACTGTTTTTT. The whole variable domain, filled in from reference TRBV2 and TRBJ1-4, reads EPEVTQTPSHQVTQMGQEVILRCVPISNHLYFYWYRQILGQKVEFLVSFYNNEISEKSEIFDDQFSVERPDGSNFTLKIRSTKLEDSAMYFCASSRGAGSNEKLFFGSGTQLSVL.

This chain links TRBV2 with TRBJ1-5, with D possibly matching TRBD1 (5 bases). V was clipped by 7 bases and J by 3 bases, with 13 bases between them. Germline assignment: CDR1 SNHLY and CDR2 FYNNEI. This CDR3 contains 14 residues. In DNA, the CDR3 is TGTGCCAGCACCTTAAGACAGACCAATCAGCCCCAGCATTTT. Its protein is CASTLRQTNQPQHF.

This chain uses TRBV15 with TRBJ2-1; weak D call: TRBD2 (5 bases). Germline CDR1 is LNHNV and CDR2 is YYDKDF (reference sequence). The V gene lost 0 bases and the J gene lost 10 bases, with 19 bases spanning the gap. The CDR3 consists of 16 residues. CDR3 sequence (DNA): TGTGCCACCAGCAGAGATCTAGCCGCTTCTACTTTGGAGCAGTTCTTC. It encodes CATSRDLAASTLEQFF.

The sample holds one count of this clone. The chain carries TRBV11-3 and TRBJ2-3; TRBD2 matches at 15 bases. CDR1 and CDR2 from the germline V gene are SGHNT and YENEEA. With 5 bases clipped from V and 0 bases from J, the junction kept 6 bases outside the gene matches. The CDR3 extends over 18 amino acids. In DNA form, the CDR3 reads TGTGCCAGCAGCATTGGGACTAGCGGGGGGACTAGCACAGATACGCAGTATTTT. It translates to CASSIGTSGGTSTDTQYF.

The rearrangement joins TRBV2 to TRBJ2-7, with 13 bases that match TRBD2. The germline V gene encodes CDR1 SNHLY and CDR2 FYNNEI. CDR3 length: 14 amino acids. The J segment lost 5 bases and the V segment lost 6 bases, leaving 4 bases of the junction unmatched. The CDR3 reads CASRRTSGGNEQYF. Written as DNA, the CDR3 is TGTGCCAGCAGGCGGACTAGCGGGGGTAACGAGCAGTACTTC.

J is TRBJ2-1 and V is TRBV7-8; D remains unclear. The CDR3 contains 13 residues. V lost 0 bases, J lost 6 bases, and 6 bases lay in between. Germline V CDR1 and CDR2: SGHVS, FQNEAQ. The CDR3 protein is CASSLARSNEQFF. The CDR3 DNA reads TGTGCCAGCAGCTTAGCGAGGAGCAATGAGCAGTTCTTC. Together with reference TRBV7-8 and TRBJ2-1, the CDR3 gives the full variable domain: GAGVSQSPRYKVAKRGQDVALRCDPISGHVSLFWYQQALGQGPEFLTYFQNEAQLDKSGLPSDRFFAERPEGSVSTLKIQRTQQEDSAVYLCASSLARSNEQFFGPGTRLTVL.

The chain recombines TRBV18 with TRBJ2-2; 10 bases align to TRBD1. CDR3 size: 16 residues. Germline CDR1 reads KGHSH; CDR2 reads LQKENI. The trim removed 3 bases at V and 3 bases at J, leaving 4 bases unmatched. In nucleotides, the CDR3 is TGTGCCAGCTCACCCTGGACAGGGGGAGACACCGGGGAGCTGTTTTTT. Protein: CASSPWTGGDTGELFF.